This TCR beta chain is drawn from a study of Ad26.COV2.S vaccination and SARS-CoV-2 variants. A word on this clone: What it binds is not known.

Overall study findings and caveats: Responses of T cells in total may have been underestimated by the TCR breadth and depth analyses.

This CDR3 is built from 15 residues. Germline V gene data show CDR1 as MGHDK and CDR2 as SYGVNS. The ends were cut back, 5 bases at V and 4 bases at J, with 15 bases in the middle. Produced via immunoSEQ multiplex PCR; TCRdb's table is partial and in-frame only. Of about 450,000 clones in the sample, 75% to 90% were seen once. Treatment indicated: 19 received Ad26.COV2.S at low or high dose, single or two shots; several received placebo; per-sample allocation not given. Specimens were obtained on day 63 following the first vaccine or placebo injection. The source material was peripheral blood, sampled in a trial of Ad26.COV2.S vaccine versus placebo. The TCR sequence derives from a person between 18 and 65 years old who received the Ad26.COV2.S COVID-19 vaccine or a placebo. The rearrangement uses TRBV25-1 and TRBJ2-1, with D unclear. CDR3 nucleotide sequence: TGTGCCAGCAGTCTCCCGCGGTTGTCTTACAATGAGCAGTTCTTC. This translates into CASSLPRLSYNEQFF.